The 18 T cell receptor beta chains below were found in one sample sequenced in a study of Ad26.COV2.S vaccination and SARS-CoV-2 variants. Treatment given: roughly 20 received Ad26.COV2.S at low or high dose, single or two shots; about 5 received placebo; per-sample allocation not given. Repertoires come from day 63 after the first vaccine or placebo injection. Sequenced by immunoSEQ multiplex PCR; TCRdb stores in-frame clones only, minus some. This repertoire shows 350,000 to 500,000 clones, approximately 88% found once; its top ten account for around 3.6%. The source material was peripheral blood, sampled in a trial of Ad26.COV2.S vaccine versus placebo. Source of these receptors: a person aged 18-65 years who received the Ad26.COV2.S COVID-19 vaccine or a placebo.

The chain combines TRBV27 with TRBJ2-1; possibly TRBD2 for D (6 bases). Trimming removed 4 bases from V and 6 bases from J, with 16 bases in between. Germline CDR1 reads MNHEY; CDR2 reads SMNVEV (reference sequence). This CDR3 is 15 amino acids long. The CDR3 coding sequence is TGTGCCAGCAGTTCGAACAGGATGGGGGGCAATGAGCAGTTCTTC. This encodes CASSSNRMGGNEQFF.

CDR3 region: CASRGQGYTNEKLFF. The CDR3 DNA follows: TGTGCCAGCAGGGGACAGGGGTATACTAATGAAAAACTGTTTTTT. The chain combines TRBV6-6 with TRBJ1-4, with TRBD1 identical over 10 bases. J lost 2 bases, V lost 6 bases, and 3 bases had no gene match. CDR1 MNHNY and CDR2 SVGAGI come from the germline V gene (reference sequence). The CDR3 sequence is 15 residues long.

V is TRBV6-5 and J is TRBJ2-3, with D possibly TRBD1 on 6 matching bases. The CDR3 has 15 residues. In germline, CDR1 is MNHEY, CDR2 SVGAGI. Trimming removed 10 bases at V and 0 bases at J, with 17 bases between. DNA of the CDR3: TGTGCCACCAACCCCACAGGGCCTAGCACAGATACGCAGTATTTT. This sequence encodes CATNPTGPSTDTQYF.

This chain links TRBV3-1 (or the pseudogene TRBV3-2) with TRBJ2-4; D is ambiguous. Germline values: CDR1 LGHDT, CDR2 YNNKEL (reference sequence). There are 15 residues in the CDR3. V dropped 1 base and J dropped 0 bases, with 7 bases sitting between them. In nucleotides, the CDR3 is TGTGCCAGCAGCCAAGGAGGAAAAGCCAAAAACATTCAGTACTTC. This translates into CASSQGGKAKNIQYF.

V gene TRBV9 combines with J gene TRBJ2-2; no clear D. The V gene's germline CDR1 is SGDLS and CDR2 YYNGEE. This CDR3 is 18 amino acids long. V was pared by 0 bases and J by 0 bases, with 15 bases between. The CDR3 DNA follows: TGTGCCAGCAGCGTAGCTAGGTCGGGCAGGCCGAACACCGGGGAGCTGTTTTTT. This encodes CASSVARSGRPNTGELFF.

The V gene is TRBV28, the J gene TRBJ1-5, with D hard to call. The V gene lost 6 bases and the J gene lost 3 bases, with 6 bases spanning the gap. The germline V gene has CDR1 MDHEN and CDR2 SYDVKM. The CDR3 loop spans 12 amino acids. The CDR3 DNA reads as TGTGCCAGCAGGGAATTCAATCAGCCCCAGCATTTT. This sequence encodes CASREFNQPQHF.

The chain combines TRBV6-5 with TRBJ2-5; D call uncertain. This CDR3 comprises 11 residues. CDR1 and CDR2 from the germline V gene are MNHEY and SVGAGI. Deletions cut 10 bases from V and 4 bases from J, with 10 bases between. The CDR3 region has the DNA TGTGCCACCGGACGGAGAGAGACCCAGTACTTC. Residues: CATGRRETQYF.

This clone was detected once. Different DNA sequences within this sample yield the same CDR3. The chain carries TRBV27 and TRBJ2-6; D is unclear. Trimming stripped 6 bases from V and 0 bases from J, with 3 bases between. CDR1 MNHEY and CDR2 SMNVEV come from the germline V gene (reference sequence). The CDR3 spans 13 residues. The CDR3 DNA reads as TGTGCCAGCAGGGGCTCTGGGGCCAACGTCCTGACTTTC. Translation: CASRGSGANVLTF. Variable domain in full (rest from reference TRBV27 and TRBJ2-6): EAQVTQNPRYLITVTGKKLTVTCSQNMNHEYMSWYRQDPGLGLRQIYYSMNVEVTDKGDVPEGYKVSRKEKRNFPLILESPSPNQTSLYFCASRGSGANVLTFGAGSRLTVL.

This clone appeared a few times. This chain links TRBV5-4 with TRBJ2-3, with D possibly called TRBD1 or TRBD2 (5 bases each). The CDR3 runs to 12 residues. Germline CDR1 SGHNT, CDR2 YYREEE (reference sequence). Trimming stripped 1 base from V and 12 bases from J, with 12 bases between. This chain's CDR3 is CASSLRDGQQYF. The CDR3 bases are TGTGCCAGCAGCTTGCGGGACGGTCAACAGTATTTT.

The chain uses TRBV5-1 and TRBJ2-3, with 8 bases that match TRBD2. Germline values: CDR1 SGHRS, CDR2 YFSETQ. The CDR3 consists of 16 residues. J gave up 1 base and V 4 bases, and 8 bases lay outside the gene matches. The CDR3 coding sequence is TGCGCCAGCAGCCAGCGGGGGTGGGTAGGCACAGATACGCAGTATTTT. Protein: CASSQRGWVGTDTQYF.

The chain links TRBV9 to TRBJ2-1; D ambiguous. In germline, CDR1 is SGDLS, CDR2 YYNGEE. Trimming removed 0 bases from V and 5 bases from J, with 9 bases in between. There are 14 residues in the CDR3. CDR3 amino acids: CASSVGGRNNEQFF. Here the CDR3 DNA reads TGTGCCAGCAGCGTAGGGGGAAGGAACAATGAGCAGTTCTTC.

The rearrangement links TRBV6-5 to TRBJ2-4; tentative D call: TRBD2 (5 bases). V lost 2 bases and J 0 bases, leaving 11 bases between the germline ends. This CDR3 region has 16 residues. Germline V CDR1 and CDR2: MNHEY, SVGAGI. CDR3: CASSYTEALAKNIQYF. The CDR3, as DNA: TGTGCCAGCAGTTACACGGAGGCACTAGCCAAAAACATTCAGTACTTC.

This clone was counted a single time. This chain links TRBV4-3 with TRBJ1-2, with TRBD1 matching over 7 bases. V lost 0 bases, J lost 8 bases, and 12 bases stayed unmatched. Germline V lookup: CDR1 LGHNA, CDR2 YSLEER. This CDR3 has 16 residues. The CDR3 DNA reads as TGCGCCAGCAGCCAAGATCAGGGGGGGAGGATGAACGGCTACACCTTC. As protein: CASSQDQGGRMNGYTF.

The chain employs TRBV7-8 and TRBJ2-5, with 9 bases matching TRBD2. Germline-derived CDR1 and CDR2 are SGHVS and FQNEAQ. This CDR3 contains 15 residues. Losses at the gene ends were 5 bases for V and 2 bases for J; bases not matched to a gene: 6. This chain's CDR3 is CASSTAGGQQETQYF. The CDR3 region has the DNA TGTGCCAGCAGCACAGCGGGGGGACAGCAAGAGACCCAGTACTTC. The full variable domain, completed using reference TRBV7-8 and TRBJ2-5, is GAGVSQSPRYKVAKRGQDVALRCDPISGHVSLFWYQQALGQGPEFLTYFQNEAQLDKSGLPSDRFFAERPEGSVSTLKIQRTQQEDSAVYLCASSTAGGQQETQYFGPGTRLLVL.

The genes are TRBV6-6 and TRBJ2-6, with D hard to call. The V end lost 7 bases, the J end lost 3 bases, and 13 bases lay between the germline ends. Germline CDR1 reads MNHNY; CDR2 reads SVGAGI (reference sequence). This CDR3 spans 15 amino acids. CDR3: CASTPYGRGANVLTF. CDR3 coding DNA: TGTGCCAGCACCCCATATGGACGTGGGGCCAACGTCCTGACTTTC.

The CDR3 loop is CASSGGLDTDTQYF. CDR3 DNA sequence: TGTGCCAGCAGCGGGGGACTAGACACAGATACGCAGTATTTT. The chain carries TRBV9 and TRBJ2-3; TRBD2 aligns across 8 bases. V trimming: 3 bases; J trimming: 2 bases; junction bases outside the gene matches: 2. The CDR3 extends over 14 amino acids. Germline CDR1 reads SGDLS; CDR2 reads YYNGEE.

The rearrangement joins TRBV11-3 to TRBJ2-1; D ambiguous. The germline V and J ends were trimmed by 3 bases and 7 bases, with 7 bases remaining between them. The germline gives CDR1 SGHNT, CDR2 YENEEA. The CDR3 length is 12 residues. The CDR3 here is CASSFRANEQFF. The CDR3 DNA reads TGTGCCAGCAGCTTTAGAGCAAATGAGCAGTTCTTC.

The V call is TRBV3-1 (or the pseudogene TRBV3-2), the J call TRBJ2-1; D is ambiguous. This CDR3 is 14 amino acids long. V lost 4 bases to trimming and J lost 11 bases, with 18 bases between them. Germline V gene lookup returns CDR1 LGHDT and CDR2 YNNKEL (reference sequence). The CDR3 bases are TGTGCCAGCAGCCCTCTTGAGTCCGCTAGTCAGCAGTTCTTC. Protein product: CASSPLESASQQFF.